This T cell receptor beta chain was captured in a study of technical replicates of blood from a handful of donors. The trim removed 5 bases at V and 5 bases at J, leaving 7 bases unmatched. The germline gives CDR1 MDHEN, CDR2 SYDVKM. The CDR3 has 15 amino acids. Libraries were prepared by immunoSEQ multiplex PCR; TCRdb keeps only in-frame clonotypes and omits some of them. The data hold about 88,000 clones, with 85% to 95% observed a single time. The clonotype originates from a human donor in good health. The rearrangement uses TRBV28 and TRBJ1-3, with 9 nucleotides matching TRBD1. The sample comprised T cells isolated from PBMCs. The CDR3 here is CASSKTGGNRNTIYF. In DNA form, the CDR3 reads TGTGCCAGCAGTAAGACAGGGGGGAATAGAAACACCATATATTTT. Together with reference TRBV28 and TRBJ1-3, the CDR3 gives the full variable domain: DVKVTQSSRYLVKRTGEKVFLECVQDMDHENMFWYRQDPGLGLRLIYFSYDVKMKEKGDIPEGYSVSREKKERFSLILESASTNQTSMYLCASSKTGGNRNTIYFGEGSWLTVV.